Below, 2 T cell receptor beta chains from the same sample are listed, as sequenced in a study of T-cell memory formation after mild COVID-19. TCRdb passed the 5' RACE reads through MiXCR, listing each CDR3 protein once. The repertoire includes 350,000 to 450,000 distinct CDR3 sequences, 28% of them detected once, and 13% sits in the top ten. The sequenced sample was PBMCs or a T cell subset sorted from them (not recorded which). These receptors were collected from an adult woman who had mild COVID-19 (a few samples of this study predate the infection). Cell type and time point are not known.

This clonotype occurred a few times. The V and J genes are TRBV27 and TRBJ1-4; no firm D call. The ends were cut back, 7 bases at V and 7 bases at J, with 19 bases in the middle. In germline, CDR1 is MNHEY, CDR2 SMNVEV (reference sequence). The CDR3 extends over 15 amino acids. The CDR3 loop reads CASKWSRRGSEKLFF. The CDR3 DNA reads TGTGCCAGCAAGTGGAGCCGTCGGGGTAGTGAAAAACTGTTTTTT. The variable domain in full, completed from reference TRBV27 and TRBJ1-4, reads EAQVTQNPRYLITVTGKKLTVTCSQNMNHEYMSWYRQDPGLGLRQIYYSMNVEVTDKGDVPEGYKVSRKEKRNFPLILESPSPNQTSLYFCASKWSRRGSEKLFFGSGTQLSVL.

V and J are TRBV6-5 and TRBJ2-5; tentative D call: TRBD1 (5 bases). The CDR3 runs to 13 residues. Germline-derived CDR1 and CDR2 are MNHEY and SVGAGI. V lost 7 bases and J lost 3, with 12 bases in between. CDR3 bases: TGTGCCAGCACTAAGTGGGGCGAAGAGACCCAGTACTTC. It specifies CASTKWGEETQYF.